This T cell receptor beta chain stems from a study of technical replicates of blood from a few donors. Assay: immunoSEQ multiplex PCR; the TCRdb copy retains only in-frame clones and omits some. The repertoire consists of tens of thousands of clones, with 85% to 95% occurring once and the leading ten covering about 4.5%. The V and J ends lost 2 bases and 0 bases respectively, with 19 bases between them. CDR1 and CDR2 (germline): SGHVS, FQNEAQ. This CDR3 has 19 amino acids. The V and J genes are TRBV7-8 and TRBJ1-4; D may be TRBD1 (6 bases). The sequence was obtained from a human donor in good health. Some clones in this sample may be carry-over from other donors' samples. The sample comprised PBMCs. CDR3 nucleotide sequence: TGTGCCAGCAGCTTAAAGGACAGTACCCCGAGCTCAACTAATGAAAAACTGTTTTTT. Protein sequence: CASSLKDSTPSSTNEKLFF.